Listed below are T cell receptor beta chains from one sample, sequenced in a study of post-analysis software for immune sequencing data. A single record per CDR3 protein comes from TCRdb applying MiXCR to the PCR reads. The sample holds some 890,000 distinct CDR3 sequences; 53% are singletons and the top ten take approximately 4.2%. The sequenced material came from blood. Receptor source: a girl aged 5-17 years with multiple sclerosis. The CDR3 runs from the conserved cysteine through the conserved F or W. The D gene is left open where the match is weak. Clone size is given for some rows only: seen once, a few or many times, or a class if the clone is expanded.

J gene,D gene,V gene,clone size,CDR3 DNA,CDR3 protein
TRBJ2-7,TRBD1,TRBV7-6,.,TGTGCCAGCAGCGTGGGGACAGGACCATCCTACGAGCAGTACTTC,CASSVGTGPSYEQYF
TRBJ1-1,.,TRBV29-1,.,TGCAGCGTGTCGGGGGGCACTGAAGCTTTCTTT,CSVSGGTEAFF
TRBJ2-7,TRBD1,TRBV7-9,few,TGTGCCAGCAGCTTAACAGGGGGCGACTCCTACGAGCAGTACTTC,CASSLTGGDSYEQYF
TRBJ2-1,TRBD2,TRBV12-3/TRBV12-4,.,TGTGCCAGCAGTTTAATCGGCGGTCTAGCGGGAGTCCATGAGCAGTTCTTC,CASSLIGGLAGVHEQFF
TRBJ1-1,.,TRBV12-3/TRBV12-4,.,TGTGCCAGCAGTCCAGGGGACCAGAGTTACACTGAAGCTTTCTTT,CASSPGDQSYTEAFF
TRBJ2-3,.,TRBV29-1,.,TGCAGCGTTGGTATTTTAGCGGCTACAGATACGCAGTATTTT,CSVGILAATDTQYF
TRBJ2-1,TRBD2,TRBV7-3,.,TGTGCCAGCAGCTTATCAGGGACTAGCGGGATGGATGAGCAGTTCTTC,CASSLSGTSGMDEQFF
TRBJ2-7,.,TRBV29-1,few,TGCAGCGTCCGTCTAGTTACCTACGAGCAGTACTTC,CSVRLVTYEQYF
TRBJ2-1,.,TRBV5-5,few,TGTGCCAGCAGACTTAACGCAGGGAACCCTAACAATGAGCAGTTCTTC,CASRLNAGNPNNEQFF
TRBJ2-2,.,TRBV12-3/TRBV12-4,.,TGTGCCAGCAGTTTAGTCAGGGCCCTCGCGAACACCGGGGAGCTGTTTTTT,CASSLVRALANTGELFF
TRBJ1-6,TRBD1,TRBV7-3,.,TGTGCCAGCAGCTTCTCCGGGACAGGGGACTCACCCCTCCACTTT,CASSFSGTGDSPLHF
TRBJ2-1,TRBD2,TRBV5-1,few,TGCGCCAGCAGCGGGGCGGGAGTGCCAAATGAGCAGTTCTTC,CASSGAGVPNEQFF
TRBJ2-1,.,TRBV6-6,.,TGTGCCAGCACCTTGCAGGAGGACAATGAGCAGTTCTTC,CASTLQEDNEQFF
TRBJ2-3,.,TRBV9,.,TGTGCCAGCAGCGCGGGACAAAACCCAGATACGCAGTATTTT,CASSAGQNPDTQYF
TRBJ2-7,.,TRBV3-1,.,TGTGCCAGCAGCCCGATCGCAGAGAGACAGAGCTACGAGCAGTACTTC,CASSPIAERQSYEQYF
TRBJ2-5,.,TRBV11-2,once,TGTGCCAGCAGCTTTCCACTTGGACAGTCTCCCTTCGAAGAGACCCAGTACTTC,CASSFPLGQSPFEETQYF
TRBJ2-7,.,TRBV11-2,.,TGTGCCAGCAGCTTAAATGAACTCTCCTACGAGCAGTACTTC,CASSLNELSYEQYF
TRBJ2-7,TRBD2,TRBV6-5,.,TGTGCCAGCAGAATAAGCGGGAACTCCTACGAGCAGTACTTC,CASRISGNSYEQYF
TRBJ2-7,.,TRBV6-5,.,TGTGCCAGCAGTTACAACGGGGAGGTCATCTACGAGCAGTACTTC,CASSYNGEVIYEQYF
TRBJ2-1,TRBD2,TRBV5-1,few,TGCGCCAGCAGCTGGGCCCTAGCGGGACATGAGCAGTTCTTC,CASSWALAGHEQFF
TRBJ2-7,TRBD1,TRBV20-1,.,TGCAGTGCTAGCGGGGACAGGGGATTCTACGAGCAGTACTTC,CSASGDRGFYEQYF
TRBJ2-1,.,TRBV24-1,few,TGTGCCACCAGTTCCCCCGGGGACCTAGACAATGAGCAGTTCTTC,CATSSPGDLDNEQFF
TRBJ2-7,TRBD2,TRBV20-1,.,TGCAGTGCTAGAAAACTAGCGGGAGGCAGGAGCTCCTACGAGCAGTACTTC,CSARKLAGGRSSYEQYF
TRBJ2-5,.,TRBV20-1,.,TGCAGTGCCTATAGTAACGCAGGGAAAGAGACCCAGTACTTC,CSAYSNAGKETQYF
TRBJ1-5,.,TRBV5-1,once,TGCGCCAGCAGCTTGGATGGGGGGCCGAGCAATCAGCCCCAGCATTTT,CASSLDGGPSNQPQHF
TRBJ2-1,TRBD2,TRBV12-3/TRBV12-4,.,TGTGCCAGCAGCCGGGGACTAGCGGGAGGGAGCTCCTACAATGAGCAGTTCTTC,CASSRGLAGGSSYNEQFF
TRBJ2-7,.,TRBV6-1,.,TGTGCCAGCGCCAGACAGGTGACGGGAGGCACCTACGAGCAGTACTTC,CASARQVTGGTYEQYF
TRBJ2-1,TRBD2,TRBV29-1,few,TGCAGCGTCGACGGGACTAGCGGAGTCAATGAGCAGTTCTTC,CSVDGTSGVNEQFF
TRBJ2-5,.,TRBV14,.,TGTGCCAGCAGCATCCAGGGCAGGGCCCAAGAGACCCAGTACTTC,CASSIQGRAQETQYF
TRBJ2-7,.,TRBV12-3/TRBV12-4,.,TGTGCCAGCAGGACTTCCGGGACTTACGACGAGCAGTACTTC,CASRTSGTYDEQYF
TRBJ1-2,.,TRBV4-1,.,TGCGCCAGCAGCCAAGAATTAGGGTACAACTATGGCTACACCTTC,CASSQELGYNYGYTF
TRBJ2-7,.,TRBV6-1,.,TGTGCCAGCAGTTCCCGGGTCCCCGGCTCCGAGCAGTACTTC,CASSSRVPGSEQYF
TRBJ2-5,.,TRBV9,few,TGTGCCAGCAGCGTAGCCCCGGGACCCCAAGAGACCCAGTACTTC,CASSVAPGPQETQYF
TRBJ2-7,.,TRBV11-2,once,TGTGCCAGCAGCTTAGATGGCTCTTACAGCTCCTACAATGAGCAGTACTTC,CASSLDGSYSSYNEQYF
TRBJ2-7,.,TRBV20-1,.,TGCAGTGCCGAAGATCCAGGCCATAACAACTACGAGCAGTACTTC,CSAEDPGHNNYEQYF
TRBJ2-3,TRBD2,TRBV5-1,.,TGCGCCAGCAGCTTGGCCCCTGCGGGGGGCGTCGCAGATACGCAGTATTTT,CASSLAPAGGVADTQYF
TRBJ2-5,.,TRBV18,few,TGTGCCAGCTCACCACCCCTGGACGAATCCGAAGAGACCCAGTACTTC,CASSPPLDESEETQYF
TRBJ2-3,.,TRBV5-1,.,TGCGCCAGCAGCTTGGTTCTGACAGGTACGCAGTATTTT,CASSLVLTGTQYF
TRBJ1-5,.,TRBV7-3,.,TGTGCCAGCAGCTTTCGACCGGGCGCTGAACAGCATTTT,CASSFRPGAEQHF
TRBJ1-2,.,TRBV6-5,.,TGTGCCAGCAATTCCCGGACCGAAATTGGCTGCACCTTC,CASNSRTEIGCTF
TRBJ2-3,.,TRBV7-2,.,TGTGCCAGCAGCTTAGGATGGGGCCGAGCAAGCACAGATACGCAGTATTTT,CASSLGWGRASTDTQYF
TRBJ2-1,TRBD2,TRBV20-1,.,TGCAGTGCTAGGAGAACTAGCGGGAGACTCAATGAGCAGTTCTTC,CSARRTSGRLNEQFF
TRBJ2-7,.,TRBV28,few,TGTGCCAGCAGTTCCCGAGGACAGATCCACTACGAGCAGTACTTC,CASSSRGQIHYEQYF
TRBJ2-3,.,TRBV15,few,TGTGCCACCAGCAGTCGCGCCCGGGGGCCTTCTACAGATACGCAGTATTTT,CATSSRARGPSTDTQYF
TRBJ2-7,TRBD1,TRBV5-1,few,TGCGCCAGCGCCGGGACAGGACCCTACGAGCAGTACTTC,CASAGTGPYEQYF
TRBJ2-6,.,TRBV5-1,.,TGCGCCAGCAGCTTGACCAGGGTAAATGGGGCCAACGTCCTGACTTTC,CASSLTRVNGANVLTF
TRBJ2-1,.,TRBV5-1,.,TGCGCCAGCAGCTTCTTGCTTTACAATGAGCAGTTCTTC,CASSFLLYNEQFF
TRBJ2-1,.,TRBV7-9,.,TGTGCCAGCAGCTTGGAGGCGGGGAAGAATGAGCAGTTCTTC,CASSLEAGKNEQFF
TRBJ2-3,.,TRBV10-3,few,TGTGCCATCAGTATCCGCCTCAAAACAGATACGCAGTATTTT,CAISIRLKTDTQYF
TRBJ2-5,.,TRBV5-1,.,TGCGCCAGCAGCTTAAGGCCGGGGGCAGAGACCCAGTACTTC,CASSLRPGAETQYF
TRBJ2-7,.,TRBV5-1,.,TGCGCCAGCAGCCACCGGGACAACTCCTACGAGCAGTACTTC,CASSHRDNSYEQYF
TRBJ2-7,TRBD2,TRBV7-9,.,TGTGCCAGCAGCATAGCGGGAGCCCCAAGCTCCTACGAGCAGTACTTC,CASSIAGAPSSYEQYF
TRBJ2-7,.,TRBV27,.,TGTGCCAGCAGTCCTCAGGACAGAAACTACGAGCAGTACTTC,CASSPQDRNYEQYF
TRBJ2-7,.,TRBV12-5,.,TGTGCTAGTGGTTTGGACAGAAACTCCTACGAGCAGTACTTC,CASGLDRNSYEQYF
TRBJ2-2,TRBD2,TRBV7-6,.,TGTGCCAGCAGCCAGGAGACTAGCGGGACCACCGGGGAGCTGTTTTTT,CASSQETSGTTGELFF